Listed below are T cell receptor beta chains from one sample, sequenced in a study of CD8 T cells in Susac syndrome. TCRdb re-called the immunoSEQ multiplex PCR reads through MiXCR, storing one row per CDR3 protein. The sample shows about 430,000 distinct CDR3 sequences, more than 70% of them seen only once. The sequenced material came from CD8+ T cells from PBMCs. Receptors were obtained from a human donor with multiple sclerosis. CDR3s include the opening cysteine and the closing phenylalanine or tryptophan. The D gene is left open where the match is weak. Rows give clone size only sometimes, using once, few, many, or a class for an expanded clone.

d_call	clone_size	v_call	j_call	cdr3_aa	cdr3_nt
TRBD1	few	TRBV7-9	TRBJ1-1	CASSPGQENTEAFF	TGTGCCAGCAGCCCCGGACAGGAGAACACTGAAGCTTTCTTT
TRBD1	.	TRBV27	TRBJ2-7	CASSYLGTGQGFSYEQYF	TGTGCCAGCAGTTATCTGGGGACAGGGCAGGGGTTCTCCTACGAGCAGTACTTC
.	few	TRBV19	TRBJ1-5	CASSDQPQHF	TGTGCCAGTAGCGATCAGCCCCAGCATTTT
TRBD1	.	TRBV7-4	TRBJ1-5	CASSLDRAFNQPQHF	TGTGCCAGCAGCCTGGACAGGGCCTTCAATCAGCCCCAGCATTTT
.	.	TRBV28	TRBJ2-7	CASSPHREPYEQYF	TGTGCCAGCAGCCCGCACAGGGAACCTTACGAGCAGTACTTC
.	.	TRBV30	TRBJ1-2	CAWSGPPDYGYTF	TGTGCCTGGAGTGGGCCCCCGGACTATGGCTACACCTTC
TRBD1	.	TRBV30	TRBJ1-1	CAWSHLNDRDLAFF	TGTGCCTGGAGTCACCTAAACGACAGGGACTTGGCTTTCTTT
TRBD2	.	TRBV28	TRBJ2-1	CASSLREGYNEQFF	TGTGCCAGCAGTTTGCGGGAGGGTTACAATGAGCAGTTCTTC
.	.	TRBV27	TRBJ1-2	CASSWGQSGGYTF	TGTGCCAGCAGTTGGGGGCAGTCCGGTGGCTACACCTTC
.	.	TRBV6-1	TRBJ2-1	CASKLGTLSSYNEQFF	TGTGCCAGCAAACTGGGGACACTGAGCTCCTACAATGAGCAGTTCTTC
.	.	TRBV12-3/TRBV12-4	TRBJ2-5	CASSPPLGPETQYF	TGTGCCAGCAGTCCGCCTCTGGGCCCAGAGACCCAGTACTTC
.	.	TRBV7-9	TRBJ2-3	CASSLALGEASTDTQYF	TGTGCCAGCAGCTTAGCGTTAGGAGAGGCGAGCACAGATACGCAGTATTTT
TRBD1	.	TRBV27	TRBJ1-1	CASSYGTVAAEAFF	TGTGCCAGCAGTTATGGGACAGTCGCTGCTGAAGCTTTCTTT
.	.	TRBV28	TRBJ1-1	CASSHGEGYTEAFF	TGTGCCAGCAGCCATGGGGAGGGATACACTGAAGCTTTCTTT
.	.	TRBV3-1	TRBJ1-1	CASSPSIGGGTEAFF	TGTGCCAGCAGCCCCAGTATAGGGGGGGGCACTGAAGCTTTCTTT
TRBD2	.	TRBV6-1	TRBJ2-1	CASRLAGEAIEQFF	TGTGCCAGTAGACTAGCGGGAGAGGCTATTGAGCAGTTCTTC
.	.	TRBV19	TRBJ2-3	CASSIGVAPDTQYF	TGTGCCAGTAGTATCGGGGTAGCCCCAGATACGCAGTATTTT
.	.	TRBV29-1	TRBJ1-4	CSVAQGATNEKLFF	TGCAGCGTCGCGCAGGGTGCAACTAATGAAAAACTGTTTTTT
.	few	TRBV6-1	TRBJ1-5	CASSPGPHNNQPQHF	TGTGCCAGCAGCCCTGGTCCACACAATAATCAGCCCCAGCATTTT
.	.	TRBV30	TRBJ1-1	CAWSVRWGIPEAFF	TGTGCCTGGAGTGTTCGATGGGGGATCCCTGAAGCTTTCTTT
TRBD2	.	TRBV7-6	TRBJ2-1	CASSRLAGGDNEQFF	TGTGCTAGCAGCCGACTAGCGGGAGGTGACAATGAGCAGTTCTTC
.	.	TRBV6-2/TRBV6-3	TRBJ1-2	CASSYIGRNYGYTF	TGTGCCAGCAGTTACATAGGGAGAAACTATGGCTACACCTTC
.	.	TRBV4-1	TRBJ2-1	CASSRLGGLSYNEQFF	TGCGCCAGCAGCCGTCTGGGGGGGCTCTCCTACAATGAGCAGTTCTTC
.	.	TRBV19	TRBJ2-1	CASTPGVGQFF	TGTGCCAGTACACCAGGGGTAGGGCAGTTCTTC
.	once	TRBV11-2	TRBJ1-6	CASTPGRSPLHF	TGTGCCAGCACCCCCGGGAGGTCACCCCTCCACTTT
TRBD1	once	TRBV30	TRBJ1-2	CAWRPGQGAYGYTF	TGTGCCTGGAGACCGGGACAGGGGGCCTATGGCTACACCTTC
.	.	TRBV5-1	TRBJ1-4	CASSRDSGYSNEKLFF	TGCGCCAGCAGCCGGGACTCAGGGTACTCTAATGAAAAACTGTTTTTT
.	.	TRBV4-1	TRBJ2-2	CASSRFLEGPSIGGELFF	TGCGCCAGCAGTCGATTTTTGGAGGGACCATCAATTGGCGGGGAGCTGTTTTTT
.	.	TRBV7-8	TRBJ2-7	CASSNRQQSSYEQYF	TGTGCCAGCAGCAATCGACAGCAGAGCTCCTACGAGCAGTACTTC
TRBD1	.	TRBV6-5	TRBJ1-1	CASSYRDRDTEAFF	TGTGCCAGCAGTTACCGGGACAGGGACACTGAAGCTTTCTTT
.	.	TRBV6-5	TRBJ1-2	CASSYFTGPGYGYTF	TGTGCCAGCAGTTACTTCACAGGGCCCGGGTATGGCTACACCTTC
.	.	TRBV6-2/TRBV6-3	TRBJ1-4	CAVDSATNEKLFF	TGTGCCGTAGACAGTGCAACTAATGAAAAACTGTTTTTT
.	.	TRBV14	TRBJ1-2	CASSRGGWSYGYTF	TGTGCCAGCAGCCGCGGTGGGTGGAGCTATGGCTACACCTTC
.	once	TRBV12-3/TRBV12-4	TRBJ1-2	CASSIPLAMSYTF	TGTGCCAGCAGTATCCCGCTAGCAATGAGCTACACCTTC
.	.	TRBV19	TRBJ1-5	CASSIAGAEYQPQHF	TGTGCCAGTAGTATTGCAGGGGCCGAGTATCAGCCCCAGCATTTT
TRBD2	few	TRBV7-6	TRBJ2-7	CASSLTPGGSSYEQYF	TGTGCCAGCAGCCTCACCCCGGGGGGTAGCTCCTACGAGCAGTACTTC
TRBD1	.	TRBV12-3/TRBV12-4	TRBJ1-1	CASRSPGGTEAFF	TGTGCCAGCAGGTCTCCAGGGGGCACTGAAGCTTTCTTT
TRBD1	.	TRBV12-3/TRBV12-4	TRBJ1-2	CASSLAGQGNYGYTF	TGTGCCAGCAGTTTAGCGGGACAGGGAAACTATGGCTACACCTTC
.	.	TRBV7-2	TRBJ1-1	CARETGDEAFF	TGTGCCAGAGAGACAGGCGATGAAGCTTTCTTT
.	.	TRBV6-2/TRBV6-3	TRBJ2-7	CASSYRGFLYEQYF	TGTGCCAGCAGTTACCGCGGATTCCTCTACGAGCAGTACTTC
.	.	TRBV5-1	TRBJ1-1	CASSFRVPTEAFF	TGCGCCAGCAGCTTTCGGGTTCCCACTGAAGCTTTCTTT
.	.	TRBV4-2	TRBJ1-1	CASSQEQRNTEAFF	TGTGCCAGCAGCCAAGAACAAAGGAACACTGAAGCTTTCTTT
.	.	TRBV28	TRBJ2-1	CASSLPLTYNEQFF	TGTGCCAGCAGTTTACCCCTGACCTACAATGAGCAGTTCTTC
.	.	TRBV7-9	TRBJ2-1	CASSPLGDEQLF	TGTGCCAGCAGCCCCCTAGGCGATGAGCAGCTCTTC
.	.	TRBV11-2	TRBJ2-7	CASSLVGGIYEQYF	TGTGCCAGCAGCTTAGTTGGGGGGATCTACGAGCAGTACTTC
TRBD1	.	TRBV27	TRBJ2-7	CASRPFGTDTYEQYF	TGTGCCAGCAGACCGTTCGGGACAGACACTTACGAGCAGTACTTC
TRBD2	.	TRBV12-3/TRBV12-4	TRBJ2-2	CASSLLGLAGTNTGELFF	TGTGCCAGCAGTTTGTTGGGACTAGCGGGAACCAACACCGGGGAGCTGTTTTTT
.	.	TRBV28	TRBJ1-1	CASSHRDLSTEAFF	TGTGCCAGCAGTCACCGGGACCTGAGCACTGAAGCTTTCTTT
.	few	TRBV7-6	TRBJ2-7	CASSPGHYEQYF	TGTGCCAGCAGCCCTGGGCACTACGAGCAGTACTTC